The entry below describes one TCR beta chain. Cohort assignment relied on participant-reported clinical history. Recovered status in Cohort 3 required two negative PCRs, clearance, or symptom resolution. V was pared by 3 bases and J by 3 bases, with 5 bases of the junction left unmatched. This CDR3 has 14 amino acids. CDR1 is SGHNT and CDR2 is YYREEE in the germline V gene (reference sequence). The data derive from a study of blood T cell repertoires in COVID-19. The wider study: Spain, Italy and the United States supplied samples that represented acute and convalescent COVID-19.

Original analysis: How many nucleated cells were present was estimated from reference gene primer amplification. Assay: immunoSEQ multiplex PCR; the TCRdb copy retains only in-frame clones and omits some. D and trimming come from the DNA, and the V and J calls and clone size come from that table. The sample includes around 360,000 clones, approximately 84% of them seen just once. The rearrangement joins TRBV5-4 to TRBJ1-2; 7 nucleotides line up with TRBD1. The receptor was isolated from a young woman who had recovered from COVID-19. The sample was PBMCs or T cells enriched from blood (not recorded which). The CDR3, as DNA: TGTGCCAGCAGCTCGGACAGGTGGGACTATGGCTACACCTTC. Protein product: CASSSDRWDYGYTF.